The TCR beta chain described here comes from a study of blood T cell repertoires in COVID-19. Study-level background: Samples came from the United States, Italy and Spain, spanning acute and convalescent COVID-19. The analysed material was cDNA or gDNA that came from T cells, B-cell-depleted T cells, or PBMCs.

Per the study methods: Estimation of nucleated cell counts was performed using reference gene primer amplification. Produced via immunoSEQ multiplex PCR; TCRdb's table is partial and in-frame only. V and J calls and clone size come straight from that table; D and trimming were deduced from the DNA. Here the sample spans about 150,000 clones, over 65% being singletons. The length of the CDR3 is 13 residues. Trimming removed 6 bases from V and 5 bases from J, with 10 bases in between. CDR1 MNHEY and CDR2 SVGAGI come from the germline V gene. Sequences were obtained from peripheral blood. This sequence joins TRBV6-5 and TRBJ2-2; tentative D call: TRBD1 (5 bases). The origin of this receptor is a man in his fifties with acute or convalescent COVID-19. CDR3 nucleotides: TGTGCCAGCAGGGGGCGACGGACCGGGGAGCTGTTTTTT. This gives the protein CASRGRRTGELFF.